This TCR beta chain was captured in a study of blood T cell repertoires in COVID-19. In the authors' workflow: Nucleated cell counts were estimated from reference gene primer amplification. Assay used: immunoSEQ multiplex PCR; TCRdb lists only in-frame clones, some missing. The V and J calls and the clone size are those of that table, but D and trimming were determined from the DNA. The sample holds 250,000 to 300,000 clones, approximately 93% seen once. The sequence came from a woman younger than 45 with COVID-19, enrolled during active disease. The sample comprised peripheral blood.

The CDR3 nucleotides read TGCGCCAGCAGCCAAGGTGTGCAGGGGAAATTTGGACTGACTCCTCGTGAGCAGTTCTTC. As protein: CASSQGVQGKFGLTPREQFF. V is TRBV4-1 and J is TRBJ2-1; D perhaps matches TRBD1 (6 bases). Germline V gives CDR1 MGHRA, CDR2 YSYEKL. V lost 1 base and J lost 9, with 31 bases in between. The CDR3 extends over 20 amino acids.